The next 2 T cell receptor beta chains were all read from a single sample in a study of control samples from healthy donors and cancer patients. Profiling relied on immunoSEQ multiplex PCR, and the TCRdb table lists in-frame clones only, not all of them. This sample has 50,000 or so clones, with roughly 95% found just once. Sequencing was carried out using blood. The receptors come from a man in his thirties or forties in good health.

The rearrangement links TRBV25-1 to TRBJ2-1; TRBD1 matches 7 bases. The CDR3 contains 14 residues. Germline loops: CDR1 MGHDK, CDR2 SYGVNS. V gave up 5 bases and J gave up 4 bases; unmatched junction bases: 5. The CDR3 here is CASSLQGEYNEQFF. CDR3 DNA sequence: TGTGCCAGCAGTCTTCAGGGGGAATACAATGAGCAGTTCTTC.

V gene TRBV3-1 (or the pseudogene TRBV3-2) combines with J gene TRBJ2-3, with TRBD2 matching 14 bases. The V and J ends lost 6 bases and 5 bases, in that order; junction bases with no gene match: 7. This CDR3 has 16 amino acids. Germline assignment: CDR1 LGHDT and CDR2 YNNKEL (reference sequence). The CDR3 loop is CASRHGLAGGLDTQYF. Here the CDR3 DNA reads TGTGCCAGCAGGCACGGACTAGCGGGAGGTTTAGATACGCAGTATTTT.